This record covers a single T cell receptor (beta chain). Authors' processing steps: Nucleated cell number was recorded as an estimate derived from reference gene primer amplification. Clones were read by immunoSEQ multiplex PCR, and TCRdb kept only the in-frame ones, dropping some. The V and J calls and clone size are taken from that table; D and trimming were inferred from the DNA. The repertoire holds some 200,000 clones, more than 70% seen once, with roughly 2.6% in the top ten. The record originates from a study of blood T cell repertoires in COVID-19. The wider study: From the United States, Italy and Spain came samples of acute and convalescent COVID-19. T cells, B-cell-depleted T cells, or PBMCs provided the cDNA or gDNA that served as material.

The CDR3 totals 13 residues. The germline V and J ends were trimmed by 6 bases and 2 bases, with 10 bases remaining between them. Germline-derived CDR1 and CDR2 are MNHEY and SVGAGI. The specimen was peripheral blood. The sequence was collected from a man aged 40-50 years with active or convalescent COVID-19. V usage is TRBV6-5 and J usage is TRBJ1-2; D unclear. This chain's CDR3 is CASRLTGNYGYTF. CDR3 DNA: TGTGCCAGCAGGTTGACGGGGAACTATGGCTACACCTTC.